Sequencing of this T cell receptor beta chain was carried out in a study of regulatory T cells in long-lasting Graves disease. This clonotype was found a few times. Antigen specificity is unknown. There are 13 residues in the CDR3. Looked up from germline, CDR1 is MNHEY and CDR2 is SVGEGT. Trimming stripped 6 bases from V and 7 bases from J, with 16 bases between. Construction of TCR beta libraries relied on iRepertoire HTBI primers and on Arm-PCR targeting CDR3 regions. Each CDR3 protein is one row after TCRdb ran MiXCR on the multiplex PCR reads. Among 400,000 or so distinct CDR3 sequences listed, less than 25% were seen once. Study-wide points: Patients with persistent Graves' had lower TCR diversity than newly diagnosed patients. Sampling was limited to peripheral blood rather than thyroid tissue.

Time point reported: persistent/refractory GD, antithyroid drugs over 5 years with positive TRAb. PBMC RNA was the source of the TCR library. In Xi'an, China, an endocrinology department was the source of patients. A volume of roughly 9.9 milliliters of peripheral blood was collected in EDTA tubes. The chain is built from TRBV6-2 or TRBV6-3 and TRBJ2-7; possible D gene TRBD2, 5 bases. The receptor was isolated from a female donor with Graves disease. Material: peripheral blood mononuclear cells (PBMCs), obtained when the disease was refractory, from a patient treated with antithyroid drugs. As DNA, the CDR3 is TGTGCCAGCAGCAGGACTGCTCTTTTTGAGCAGTACTTC. Its translation: CASSRTALFEQYF.